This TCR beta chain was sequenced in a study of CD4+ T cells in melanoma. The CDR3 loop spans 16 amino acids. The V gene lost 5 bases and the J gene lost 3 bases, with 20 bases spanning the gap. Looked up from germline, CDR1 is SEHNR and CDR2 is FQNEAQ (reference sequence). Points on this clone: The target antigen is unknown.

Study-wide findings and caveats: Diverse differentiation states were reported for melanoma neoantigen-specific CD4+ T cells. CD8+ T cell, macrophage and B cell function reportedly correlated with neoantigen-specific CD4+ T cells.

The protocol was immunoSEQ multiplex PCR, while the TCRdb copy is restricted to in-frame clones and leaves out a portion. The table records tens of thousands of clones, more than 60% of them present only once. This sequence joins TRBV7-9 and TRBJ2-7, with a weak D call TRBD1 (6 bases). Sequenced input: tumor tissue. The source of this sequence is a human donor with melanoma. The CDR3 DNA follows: TGTGCCAGCAGCCAAACACCGAGGGGGATATACTACGAGCAGTACTTC. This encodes CASSQTPRGIYYEQYF.